This T cell receptor (beta chain) was identified in a study of blood T cell repertoires in COVID-19. About the study: Donors in the United States, Italy and Spain gave samples during acute or convalescent COVID-19.

Methods used by the authors: Amplification of reference gene primers provided the estimated nucleated cell counts. The assay was immunoSEQ multiplex PCR, and TCRdb's table has in-frame clones only and misses some. V and J calls and clone size follow that table, whereas D and trimming were derived from the DNA. The sample yields 100,000 to 150,000 clones, about 89% seen once. The origin of this receptor is a man aged 45-65 years with active or convalescent COVID-19. The sequencing sample was made of peripheral blood.

The CDR3 protein is CASSSGTGTTDTQYF. The CDR3 nucleotides are TGTGCCAGCAGTTCCGGGACAGGGACCACAGATACGCAGTATTTT. The chain combines TRBV6-5 with TRBJ2-3, with 9 bases that match TRBD1. Germline V gene data show CDR1 as MNHEY and CDR2 as SVGAGI. This CDR3 contains 15 residues. V shed 4 bases, J shed 2 bases, and the junction held 4 bases outside the gene matches.